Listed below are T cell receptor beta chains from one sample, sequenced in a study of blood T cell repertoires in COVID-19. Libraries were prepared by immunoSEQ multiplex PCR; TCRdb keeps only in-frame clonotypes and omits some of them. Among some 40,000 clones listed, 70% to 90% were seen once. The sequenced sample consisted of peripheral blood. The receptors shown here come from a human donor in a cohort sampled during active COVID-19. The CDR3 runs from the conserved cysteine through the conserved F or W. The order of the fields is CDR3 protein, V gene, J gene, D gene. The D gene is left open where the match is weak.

CDR3 protein: CASSLADHRGYYNEQFF; V gene: TRBV7-9; J gene: TRBJ2-1; D gene: TRBD1
CDR3 protein: CASTQETRQGEQFF; V gene: TRBV6-5; J gene: TRBJ2-1; D gene: .
CDR3 protein: CASSLDVGAGPYEQYF; V gene: TRBV7-9; J gene: TRBJ2-7; D gene: .
CDR3 protein: CASSLEAVTSYEQYF; V gene: TRBV7-9; J gene: TRBJ2-7; D gene: .
CDR3 protein: CASSLGQGAGNSPLHF; V gene: TRBV5-5; J gene: TRBJ1-6; D gene: TRBD1
CDR3 protein: CASSPPRGGNNEQFF; V gene: TRBV18; J gene: TRBJ2-1; D gene: .
CDR3 protein: CASTVERQANQPQHF; V gene: TRBV6-5; J gene: TRBJ1-5; D gene: .
CDR3 protein: CASSLWLAGGPYNEQFF; V gene: TRBV5-5; J gene: TRBJ2-1; D gene: TRBD2
CDR3 protein: CASSHFGQSQHF; V gene: TRBV3-1/TRBV3-2; J gene: TRBJ1-5; D gene: .
CDR3 protein: CASSTPGLGYNEQFF; V gene: TRBV19; J gene: TRBJ2-1; D gene: TRBD2
CDR3 protein: CASSYGLEQPQHF; V gene: TRBV6-5; J gene: TRBJ1-5; D gene: .
CDR3 protein: CASRDAGGSNTEAFF; V gene: TRBV19; J gene: TRBJ1-1; D gene: TRBD1
CDR3 protein: CASSEFGQGDEQYF; V gene: TRBV25-1; J gene: TRBJ2-7; D gene: TRBD1
CDR3 protein: CASSPIQGANTGELFF; V gene: TRBV18; J gene: TRBJ2-2; D gene: TRBD1
CDR3 protein: CASSLASANEQFF; V gene: TRBV27; J gene: TRBJ2-1; D gene: .
CDR3 protein: CASTPPTPAGGADTQYF; V gene: TRBV19; J gene: TRBJ2-3; D gene: TRBD2
CDR3 protein: CASSPGGQQETQYF; V gene: TRBV5-1; J gene: TRBJ2-5; D gene: .
CDR3 protein: CASSPQAFF; V gene: TRBV19; J gene: TRBJ1-1; D gene: .
CDR3 protein: CASSPRSGEKETQYF; V gene: TRBV4-2; J gene: TRBJ2-5; D gene: TRBD2
CDR3 protein: CASSESGQGETQYF; V gene: TRBV10-1; J gene: TRBJ2-5; D gene: TRBD1
CDR3 protein: CASSRQGYEQYF; V gene: TRBV6-5; J gene: TRBJ2-7; D gene: TRBD1
CDR3 protein: CASSLSRSNYGYTF; V gene: TRBV28; J gene: TRBJ1-2; D gene: .
CDR3 protein: CASRALDNSVYGYTF; V gene: TRBV6-4; J gene: TRBJ1-2; D gene: .
CDR3 protein: CASSRTRGGSRYTF; V gene: TRBV5-1; J gene: TRBJ1-2; D gene: .
CDR3 protein: CATSRDLRTRADTQYF; V gene: TRBV15; J gene: TRBJ2-3; D gene: .
CDR3 protein: CASSPSGTSNYETQYF; V gene: TRBV5-1; J gene: TRBJ2-5; D gene: TRBD2
CDR3 protein: CASRRSNTEAFF; V gene: TRBV10-2; J gene: TRBJ1-1; D gene: .
CDR3 protein: CASSLSAGRGNEQFF; V gene: TRBV28; J gene: TRBJ2-1; D gene: TRBD2
CDR3 protein: CASSRGQGEKLFF; V gene: TRBV7-9; J gene: TRBJ1-4; D gene: TRBD1
CDR3 protein: CASSEREGAHEQYF; V gene: TRBV6-1; J gene: TRBJ2-7; D gene: .
CDR3 protein: CASSFTRDRVNYGYTF; V gene: TRBV7-9; J gene: TRBJ1-2; D gene: TRBD1
CDR3 protein: CASSRGTGGASIYF; V gene: TRBV11-2; J gene: TRBJ1-3; D gene: TRBD1
CDR3 protein: CASRPGTSVFGGELFF; V gene: TRBV19; J gene: TRBJ2-2; D gene: TRBD2
CDR3 protein: CASSVGAQRDIQYF; V gene: TRBV5-1; J gene: TRBJ2-4; D gene: .
CDR3 protein: CASSPPAGLSYEQYF; V gene: TRBV18; J gene: TRBJ2-7; D gene: .
CDR3 protein: CAISARGQDEQFF; V gene: TRBV10-3; J gene: TRBJ2-1; D gene: .
CDR3 protein: CASSLKPPETQYF; V gene: TRBV12-3/TRBV12-4; J gene: TRBJ2-5; D gene: .
CDR3 protein: CASSYSPDRDHTQYF; V gene: TRBV6-5; J gene: TRBJ2-3; D gene: TRBD1
CDR3 protein: CASSTDREDTEAFF; V gene: TRBV21-1; J gene: TRBJ1-1; D gene: .
CDR3 protein: CASRLTSGAAYEQYF; V gene: TRBV6-5; J gene: TRBJ2-7; D gene: TRBD2